A single sample gave rise to the 14 T cell receptor beta chains below, sequenced in a study of breast tumors, draining lymph nodes, adjacent tissues (dated by TCRdb to the mid-2010s). The library came from multiplex PCR. Data came from an Illumina HiSeq 2000. TCRdb trimmed public reads at Q25 via fastp, called clones via MiXCR and kept in-frame beta chains. Every CDR3 protein is listed once, alongside the most common genes and DNA of its rows. Counted in this sample were roughly 220,000 distinct CDR3 sequences; nearly 35% of them appeared once. Of the sample, 3% to 4.5% falls within the top ten clones. The lymph node samples were taken from the axillary draining lymph nodes of breast cancer patients. The specimen sequenced was axillary lymph node tissue. The receptors derive from a female donor with breast cancer. Some clones in this sample may be carry-over from other donors' samples.

This clonotype was seen ten or more times. This rearrangement joins TRBV5-8 to TRBJ2-7; 8 positions match TRBD2. The CDR3 runs to 14 residues. Germline CDR1 SGHTS, CDR2 YDEGEE. J gave up 3 bases and V 1 base, and 3 bases lay outside the gene matches. CDR3 protein: CASSLRGGVYEQYF. Written as DNA, the CDR3 is TGTGCCAGCAGCTTGCGGGGGGGCGTCTACGAGCAGTACTTC. The full variable domain, rest sourced from reference TRBV5-8 and TRBJ2-7, is EAGVTQSPTHLIKTRGQQATLRCSPISGHTSVYWYQQALGLGLQFLLWYDEGEERNRGNFPPRFSGRQFPNYSSELNVNALELEDSALYLCASSLRGGVYEQYFGPGTRLTVT.

A word on this clonotype: One end of the junction varies from germline; a read error may be responsible. The CDR3 nucleotides read TGTGCCAGCCGTCCCGGCCCCAATGCGCAGTTCTTC. Protein sequence: CASRPGPNAQFF. This sequence joins TRBV11-3 and TRBJ2-1; no definite D call. CDR3 size: 12 residues. Looked up from germline, CDR1 is SGHNT and CDR2 is YENEEA.

This clonotype was counted ten times or more. The V gene is TRBV7-2, the J gene TRBJ2-3; no clear D. V was clipped by 5 bases and J by 4 bases, with 4 bases between them. The CDR3 totals 11 residues. CDR1 is SGHTA, CDR2 FQGNSA, per germline. The CDR3 reads CASSNPDTQYF. In nucleotides, the CDR3 is TGTGCCAGCAGCAACCCAGATACGCAGTATTTT. Variable domain in full (rest from reference TRBV7-2 and TRBJ2-3): GAGVSQSPSNKVTEKGKDVELRCDPISGHTALYWYRQSLGQGLEFLIYFQGNSAPDKSGLPSDRFSAERTGGSVSTLTIQRTQQEDSAVYLCASSNPDTQYFGPGTRLTVL.

This clonotype has ten or more counts. The genes are TRBV20-1 and TRBJ2-1; D possibly matches TRBD1 or TRBD2 (5 bases each). V was trimmed by 6 bases and J by 9 bases, leaving 18 bases between them. Looked up from germline, CDR1 is DFQATT and CDR2 is SNEGSKA (reference sequence). The CDR3 runs to 13 residues. CDR3 sequence (DNA): TGCAGTGCCCGGAGTACTCGGGGCCTTGAGCAGTTCTTC. It translates to CSARSTRGLEQFF.

This clonotype was seen at least ten times. This CDR3 reads CASMERQGGTGELFF. DNA for the CDR3: TGCGCCAGCATGGAGAGGCAGGGGGGCACCGGGGAGCTGTTTTTT. The chain employs TRBV5-1 and TRBJ2-2; D might be TRBD1 (7 bases). Trimming removed 6 bases at V and 4 bases at J, with 16 bases between. Germline CDR1 reads SGHRS; CDR2 reads YFSETQ. CDR3 size: 15 residues.

About this clonotype itself: Given the absence of the conserved phenylalanine or tryptophan at the CDR3 end, a read error is likely. The gene calls are TRBV19 and TRBJ2-5; D call uncertain. V shed 7 bases and J shed 0 bases, with 18 bases lying between them. This CDR3 contains 16 residues. Germline V gene data show CDR1 as LNHDA and CDR2 as SQIVND (reference sequence). The CDR3 DNA reads as TGTGCCAGTACCCAAAAGGTCTGGAAACACCAAGAGACCCAGTACTCC. This encodes CASTQKVWKHQETQYS.

This clonotype was observed a handful of times. The chain employs TRBV29-1 and TRBJ2-3; D perhaps matches TRBD2 (6 bases). The ends were cut back, 7 bases at V and 4 bases at J, with 15 bases in the middle. The V gene's germline CDR1 is SQVTM and CDR2 ANQGSEA. The CDR3 is 13 residues long. CDR3 DNA sequence: TGCAGCGCCTGGACTAATGGCGCAGATACGCAGTATTTT. Translation: CSAWTNGADTQYF.

V and J are TRBV5-1 and TRBJ1-1, with TRBD1 matching 9 bases. This CDR3 has 14 amino acids. Per germline, CDR1 SGHRS and CDR2 YFSETQ. V lost 2 bases and J lost 4; bases outside the gene matches: 3. CDR3 DNA: TGCGCCAGCAGCTTACAGGGGGCCGCCACTGAAGCTTTCTTT. This translates into CASSLQGAATEAFF.

Concerning this clonotype: At one end the junction does not follow the germline gene, possibly because of a read error. The chain uses TRBV9 and TRBJ2-1; D might be TRBD1 or TRBD2, each matching 5 bases. Per germline, CDR1 SGDLS and CDR2 YYNGEE. This CDR3 has 13 residues. CDR3 sequence reads: CASSVAPGLELFF. In nucleotides, the CDR3 is TGTGCCAGCAGCGTTGCCCCGGGGCTGGAGCTGTTCTTC.

To note about this clonotype: It is unclear where the CDR3 begins or ends on the DNA, so no DNA is shown, and the CDR3 is as TCRdb lists it. This rearrangement joins TRBV20-1 to TRBJ1-5; the D segment call TRBD1 is taken from the table without a DNA check. Germline V gives CDR1 DFQATT, CDR2 SNEGSKA (reference sequence). The CDR3 length equals 22 residues, ends included. CDR3 sequence reads: CSASRRDRGTDTQYFGPGTRHF.

In its sample, this clonotype was seen many times. The chain couples TRBV12-3 or TRBV12-4 to TRBJ2-7; D is unclear. The CDR3 consists of 13 residues. V lost 6 bases and J 7 bases, leaving 16 bases between the germline ends. CDR3 sequence (DNA): TGTGCCAGCAGCCCGGACCCTCCCTTAGAGCAGTACTTC. This sequence encodes CASSPDPPLEQYF.

The chain joins TRBV6-5 to TRBJ1-4; D is unclear. The CDR3 length is 13 residues. Trimming shortened V by 4 bases and J by 4 bases, and 7 bases separated the two germline ends. Germline values: CDR1 MNHEY, CDR2 SVGAGI. The DNA for the CDR3 is TGTGCCAGCAGTTTTAGATTTAATGAAAAACTGTTTTTT. Protein sequence: CASSFRFNEKLFF.

This clonotype was observed many times. The V call is TRBV25-1, the J call TRBJ1-2, with D possibly TRBD1 on 5 matching bases. Per the germline V gene, CDR1 is MGHDK and CDR2 is SYGVNS. CDR3 size: 14 residues. Trimming cost V 3 bases and J 5 bases, with 13 bases left between them. The CDR3 here is CASSEPETEYGYTF. CDR3 DNA: TGTGCCAGCAGTGAGCCCGAGACAGAGTATGGCTACACCTTC.

This clonotype was counted ten times or more. The J gene is TRBJ1-3, the V gene TRBV14; D is perhaps TRBD1 (6 bases). Looked up from germline, CDR1 is SGHDN and CDR2 is FVKESK. The germline V and J ends were trimmed by 5 bases and 3 bases, with 17 bases remaining between them. CDR3 size: 16 residues. CDR3 in DNA: TGTGCCAGCAGCGAATTTAACAGGGCTGGTGGAAACACCATATATTTT. Translating gives CASSEFNRAGGNTIYF.